This TCR beta chain was found in a study of CD8 T cells in Susac syndrome. About this clonotype: The antigen remains unidentified.

Study-level results: None of the CD4+ T cell repertoires in Susac syndrome showed clonal expansion.

With random hexamers, reverse transcription was performed on about 0.5 to 1 ug of RNA. An immunoSEQ multiplex PCR amplified TCR beta CDR3 over 54 Vbeta and 13 Jbeta. TCRdb redid the calling of the immunoSEQ multiplex PCR reads with MiXCR, one entry per CDR3 protein. In the table there are 200,000 or so distinct CDR3 sequences, 90% to 96% of which are singletons. Germline loops: CDR1 DFQATT, CDR2 SNEGSKA (reference sequence). The length of the CDR3 is 13 residues. V lost 6 bases and J lost 4, with 16 bases in between. This receptor was identified in a human donor with Susac syndrome. The gene calls are TRBV20-1 and TRBJ2-7; D could derive from TRBD1 or TRBD2 (5 bases each). The sequencing input was CD4+ T cells from PBMCs. CDR3 loop: CSAGRDGRYEQYF. The DNA for the CDR3 is TGCAGTGCGGGCAGGGACGGTCGGTACGAGCAGTACTTC.